This T cell receptor beta chain was found in a study of shared clonotypes between healthy human individuals. The method was immunoSEQ multiplex PCR; TCRdb's version includes in-frame clones alone and lacks a portion of them. The data show a few million clones, approximately 93% seen once. Broader study findings: Rarefaction gave evidence that sorted-subset sequencing remained incomplete despite large depth. Shared across a handful of donors were around 5% of the naive CD4 clonotypes.

A remark on this clone: Its antigen is not identified. In the same sample, other DNA sequences code for this CDR3.

The CDR3 covers 15 residues. The germline V gene encodes CDR1 SGHRS and CDR2 YFSETQ. V was trimmed by 0 bases and J by 2 bases, leaving 11 bases between them. V gene TRBV5-1 combines with J gene TRBJ1-1; possibly TRBD1 for D (6 bases). The sequence was collected from a man between 18 and 29 years old in good health. Some clones in this sample may be carry-over from other donors' samples. Source material: naive CD4+ T cells from PBMCs. Documented subset: CD45RA+ positively selected. CDR3: CASSLAGGLNTEAFF. CDR3 DNA: TGCGCCAGCAGCTTGGCTGGGGGGCTTAACACTGAAGCTTTCTTT. The variable domain in full, completed from reference TRBV5-1 and TRBJ1-1, reads KAGVTQTPRYLIKTRGQQVTLSCSPISGHRSVSWYQQTPGQGLQFLFEYFSETQRNKGNFPGRFSGRQFSNSRSEMNVSTLELGDSALYLCASSLAGGLNTEAFFGQGTRLTVV.